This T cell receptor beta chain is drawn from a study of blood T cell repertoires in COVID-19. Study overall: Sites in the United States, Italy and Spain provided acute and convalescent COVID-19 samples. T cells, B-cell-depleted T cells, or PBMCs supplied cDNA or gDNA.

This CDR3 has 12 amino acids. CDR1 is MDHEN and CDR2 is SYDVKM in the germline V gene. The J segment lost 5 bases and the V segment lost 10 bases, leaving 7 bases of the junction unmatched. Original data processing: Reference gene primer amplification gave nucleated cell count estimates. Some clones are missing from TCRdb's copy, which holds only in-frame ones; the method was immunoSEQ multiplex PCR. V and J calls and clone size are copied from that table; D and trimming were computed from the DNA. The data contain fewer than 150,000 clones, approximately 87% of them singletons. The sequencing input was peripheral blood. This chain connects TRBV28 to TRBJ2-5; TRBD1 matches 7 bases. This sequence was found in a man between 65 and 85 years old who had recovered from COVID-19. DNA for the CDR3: TGTGCCACGCTCACAGGGGAGGAGACCCAGTACTTC. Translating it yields CATLTGEETQYF.